This entry lists 21 T cell receptor beta chains sequenced from one sample in a study of brain T cells in children with intractable seizures (dated by TCRdb to about 2021). The library came from the immunoSEQ multiplex PCR assay. TCRdb stores this immuneACCESS table with in-frame sequences only. Part of the clones is absent; in the studies checked, under half of the shortfall reflects unresolved V genes, and no reason is known for the rest. The table for this sample lists about 76,000 clones; about 93% of them were counted only once. The top ten clonotypes cover over 1.5% of the sample. The time point label corresponds to: resected brain tissue, or blood drawn just prior to surgery. The sequencing here drew on peripheral blood, taken at surgery. All receptors derive from a boy under two years old with tuberous sclerosis and intractable seizures.

This chain joins TRBV15 and TRBJ2-5; perhaps TRBD2 as D (5 bases). Germline V gene lookup returns CDR1 LNHNV and CDR2 YYDKDF (reference sequence). The V end was cut by 1 base, the J end by 4 bases, with 10 bases between. The CDR3 has 14 residues. CDR3 region: CATSRGGQSETQYF. The CDR3 DNA reads as TGTGCCACCAGCAGAGGCGGGCAGTCAGAGACCCAGTACTTC.

This chain connects TRBV19 to TRBJ2-2, with TRBD1 matching 10 bases. The CDR3 totals 14 residues. V lost 6 bases, J lost 7 bases, and 5 bases stayed unmatched. The germline gives CDR1 LNHDA, CDR2 SQIVND (reference sequence). CDR3 sequence (DNA): TGTGCCAGTAGAAGACAGGGGGCTGACGGGGAGCTGTTTTTT. This translates into CASRRQGADGELFF.

J is TRBJ2-2 and V is TRBV4-1; D might be TRBD1 or TRBD2, each matching 8 bases. Per the germline V gene, CDR1 is MGHRA and CDR2 is YSYEKL. This CDR3 contains 18 residues. Trimming took off 4 bases at V and 1 base at J, with 19 bases between the two ends. CDR3: CASSLRDRTSLNTGELFF. The CDR3 DNA follows: TGCGCCAGCAGCCTCCGGGACAGGACTAGCCTGAACACCGGGGAGCTGTTTTTT.

The rearrangement links TRBV7-2 to TRBJ2-7, with TRBD1 matching 8 bases. There are 14 residues in the CDR3. The germline CDR1 and CDR2 sequences are SGHTA and FQGNSA. V shed 1 base, J shed 4 bases, and the junction held 3 bases outside the gene matches. CDR3 in amino acids: CASSLGTGFYEQYF. In nucleotides, the CDR3 is TGTGCCAGCAGCTTAGGGACAGGGTTTTACGAGCAGTACTTC.

The chain has TRBV3-1 (or the pseudogene TRBV3-2) and TRBJ1-1; D is unclear. Looked up from germline, CDR1 is LGHDT and CDR2 is YNNKEL (reference sequence). This CDR3 has 17 residues. V dropped 0 bases and J dropped 1 base, with 15 bases sitting between them. DNA for the CDR3: TGTGCCAGCAGCCAAGACAGGCCCCTCGGGAGGAACACTGAAGCTTTCTTT. Translated: CASSQDRPLGRNTEAFF.

This rearrangement joins TRBV13 to TRBJ1-1; D is ambiguous. Germline CDR1 and CDR2: PRHDT and FYEKMQ (reference sequence). The CDR3 totals 14 residues. V was cut by 3 bases and J by 5 bases, with 13 bases left in between. CDR3 amino acids: CASSFASLGTEAFF. CDR3 nucleotides: TGTGCCAGCAGCTTCGCATCCCTGGGGACTGAAGCTTTCTTT.

The chain recombines TRBV5-6 with TRBJ1-1, with 7 nucleotides matching TRBD1. V shed 0 bases and J 0 bases; nucleotides not matched to a gene: 2. The CDR3 runs to 15 residues. Germline-derived CDR1 and CDR2 are SGHDT and YYEEEE. CDR3 protein: CASSLGDRLNTEAFF. The DNA for the CDR3 is TGTGCCAGCAGCTTGGGGGACAGACTGAACACTGAAGCTTTCTTT.

This CDR3 is CASSLNYQPQHF. As DNA, the CDR3 is TGTGCCAGCAGTTTAAATTACCAGCCCCAGCATTTT. The chain employs TRBV12-3 or TRBV12-4 and TRBJ1-5; unclear D gene. V was shortened by 2 bases and J by 7 bases, with 6 bases between the two germline ends. The CDR3 consists of 12 residues.

The sample holds one count of this clone. The CDR3 region has the DNA TGTGCCAGTAGTATGGAGGGAGGGGCTGAAGCTTTCTTT. It translates to CASSMEGGAEAFF. This chain links TRBV19 with TRBJ1-1; tentative D call: TRBD1 (5 bases). Trimming pared 3 bases from V and 6 bases from J, leaving 11 bases between. CDR3 length: 13 amino acids. CDR1 and CDR2 (germline): LNHDA, SQIVND (reference sequence).

This clone was seen once. CDR3 sequence: CASSVGGSSYEQYF. CDR3 coding DNA: TGTGCCAGCAGTGTAGGTGGGAGCTCCTACGAGCAGTACTTC. The gene calls are TRBV27 and TRBJ2-7, with a possible D match to TRBD2 (5 bases). Germline V gives CDR1 MNHEY, CDR2 SMNVEV (reference sequence). Deletions cut 5 bases from V and 0 bases from J, with 11 bases between. The CDR3 extends over 14 amino acids.

V gene TRBV4-1 combines with J gene TRBJ2-1, with a possible D match to TRBD2 (6 bases). CDR1 is MGHRA, CDR2 YSYEKL, per germline. CDR3 length: 18 residues. Trimming shortened V by 4 bases and J by 2 bases, and 21 bases separated the two germline ends. As DNA, the CDR3 is TGCGCCAGCAGCCGCCAAGCGGGCGCCCCGAGGCCCTACAATGAGCAGTTCTTC. Its protein product is CASSRQAGAPRPYNEQFF.

The J gene is TRBJ2-1, the V gene TRBV3-1 (or the pseudogene TRBV3-2), with TRBD2 matching over 13 bases. V trimming: 4 bases; J trimming: 7 bases; junction bases outside the gene matches: 10. This CDR3 has 17 residues. Germline V gene lookup returns CDR1 LGHDT and CDR2 YNNKEL (reference sequence). CDR3 region: CASSLFPGTSGANEQFF. The DNA for the CDR3 is TGTGCCAGCAGCCTATTCCCCGGGACTAGCGGGGCGAATGAGCAGTTCTTC.

The chain combines TRBV10-3 with TRBJ2-7, with D perhaps matching TRBD1 or TRBD2 (5 bases each). In germline, CDR1 is ENHRY, CDR2 SYGVKD. The CDR3 sequence is 14 residues long. The germline V and J ends were trimmed by 0 bases and 3 bases, with 9 bases remaining between them. CDR3 region: CAISESGRHYEQYF. CDR3 in DNA: TGTGCCATCAGTGAGTCGGGACGCCACTACGAGCAGTACTTC.

The chain links TRBV12-3 or TRBV12-4 to TRBJ2-7; 7 bases align to TRBD1. This CDR3 contains 12 residues. V shed 6 bases, J shed 6 bases, and the junction held 5 bases outside the gene matches. The DNA for the CDR3 is TGTGCCAGCAGAGACAGGGTGACCGAGCAGTACTTC. Translated, it gives CASRDRVTEQYF.

The rearrangement links TRBV10-3 to TRBJ2-3; possibly TRBD2 for D (5 bases). V was pared by 11 bases and J by 1 base, with 13 bases between. The CDR3 has 13 amino acids. The germline V gene encodes CDR1 ENHRY and CDR2 SYGVKD. The CDR3 sequence is CAAWAGGTDTQYF. CDR3 sequence (DNA): TGTGCCGCGTGGGCGGGTGGCACAGATACGCAGTATTTT.

J is TRBJ2-1 and V is TRBV7-2; 15 bases are a match to TRBD2. The V gene's germline CDR1 is SGHTA and CDR2 FQGNSA. Trimming cost V 6 bases and J 11 bases; bases outside gene matches: 14. CDR3 size: 17 residues. CDR3 in DNA: TGTGCCAGCAGGTCGACCCACGGACTAGCGGGAGGGCCGAAGCAGTTCTTC. Translated, it gives CASRSTHGLAGGPKQFF.

CDR3 sequence reads: CASSYRLAQYNEQFF. CDR3 nucleotide sequence: TGTGCCAGCAGTTACCGGCTAGCGCAGTACAATGAGCAGTTCTTC. This chain uses TRBV6-5 with TRBJ2-1; D might be TRBD2 (6 bases). Germline loops: CDR1 MNHEY, CDR2 SVGAGI. This CDR3 comprises 15 residues. Trimming removed 2 bases at V and 4 bases at J, with 12 bases between.

This clone was detected only a few times. The rearrangement uses TRBV2 and TRBJ2-3, with 7 bases fitting TRBD2. The CDR3 totals 16 residues. With V trimmed by 6 bases and J by 6 bases, 15 bases remained unmatched. Germline V gives CDR1 SNHLY, CDR2 FYNNEI. CDR3 in amino acids: CASRLVAGGSPDTQYF. DNA for the CDR3: TGTGCCAGCAGGTTGGTTGCCGGCGGGAGTCCCGATACGCAGTATTTT.

This CDR3 reads CASSPEGASYEQYF. CDR3 DNA sequence: TGTGCCAGCTCACCCGAGGGGGCCTCCTACGAGCAGTACTTC. This chain links TRBV18 with TRBJ2-7, with 7 nucleotides matching TRBD1. This CDR3 comprises 14 residues. V was clipped by 3 bases and J by 0 bases; unmatched bases: 2. The germline CDR1 and CDR2 sequences are KGHSH and LQKENI.

The CDR3 DNA reads TGTGCCAGCAGCTTGGGCTACGAGCAGTACTTC. This gives the protein CASSLGYEQYF. The V call is TRBV5-4, the J call TRBJ2-7; D call uncertain. The CDR3 length is 11 residues. Germline V CDR1 and CDR2: SGHNT, YYREEE (reference sequence). Trimming removed 0 bases at V and 3 bases at J, with 1 base between.

The sample holds one count of this clone. The chain carries TRBV10-3 and TRBJ1-2; D is ambiguous. CDR1 ENHRY and CDR2 SYGVKD come from the germline V gene. This CDR3 spans 14 amino acids. V was cut by 7 bases and J by 3 bases, with 15 bases left in between. Written as DNA, the CDR3 is TGTGCCATCACAAGAGACCTAGACGACTATGGCTACACCTTC. Protein: CAITRDLDDYGYTF.